This is a list of T cell receptor beta chains from one sample in a study of T cell responses to AZD1222 COVID-19 vaccine. This table comes from immunoSEQ multiplex PCR, and its TCRdb copy is limited to in-frame clones, with some not included. The table lists around 100,000 clones, roughly 84% of them singletons. The specimen comprised peripheral blood, sampled on day 0 of AZD1222 vaccination. These receptors were taken from an adult in good health. The CDR3 runs from the conserved cysteine through the conserved F or W. D genes are given only for firm matches. The size field is filled for only some rows; it gives once, few, many or a size class.

J: TRBJ1-1; V: TRBV6-5; D: NA; size: few; DNA: TGTGCCAGCAGTTACCGATGGACAGATGAAGCTTTCTTT; CDR3: CASSYRWTDEAFF
J: TRBJ1-1; V: TRBV18; D: NA; size: once; DNA: TGTGCCAGCTCACCTGTCGTAGTGAACACTGAAGCTTTCTTT; CDR3: CASSPVVVNTEAFF
J: TRBJ2-1; V: TRBV7-2; D: TRBD1; size: few; DNA: TGTGCCAGCAGCCAGTGGGGACAGGGGGCGGCTGAGCAGTTCTTC; CDR3: CASSQWGQGAAEQFF
J: TRBJ2-7; V: TRBV28; D: NA; size: once; DNA: TGTGCCAGCAGTTGGTTCCGGGGGCAGTACTTC; CDR3: CASSWFRGQYF
J: TRBJ1-1; V: TRBV6-4; D: NA; size: NA; DNA: TGTGCCAGCAGTCTTAGGGGGGACACTGAAGCTTTCTTT; CDR3: CASSLRGDTEAFF
J: TRBJ1-4; V: TRBV4-1; D: NA; size: NA; DNA: TGCGCCAGCAGCCATGAGGACACCTTTAATGAAAAACTGTTTTTT; CDR3: CASSHEDTFNEKLFF
J: TRBJ2-3; V: TRBV7-3; D: TRBD2; size: once; DNA: TGTGCCAGCAGCTTAAACATAGCGGGAGTGCCAGATACGCAGTATTTT; CDR3: CASSLNIAGVPDTQYF
J: TRBJ1-5; V: TRBV5-1; D: TRBD1; size: NA; DNA: TGCGCCAGCAGCTGGGGACAGAATCAGCCCCAGCATTTT; CDR3: CASSWGQNQPQHF
J: TRBJ2-7; V: TRBV4-1; D: TRBD1; size: NA; DNA: TGCGCCAGCAGCCAAGCGGTCTTCTCGGGACAGGGAGGCTACGAGCAGTACTTC; CDR3: CASSQAVFSGQGGYEQYF
J: TRBJ1-2; V: TRBV19; D: NA; size: NA; DNA: TGTGCCAGTAGTCGGAGTTTGAGGGGCTACACCTTC; CDR3: CASSRSLRGYTF
J: TRBJ1-4; V: TRBV5-1; D: NA; size: NA; DNA: TGCGCCAGCAGCTTAAGGGGTAGTGATGAAAAACTGTTTTTT; CDR3: CASSLRGSDEKLFF
J: TRBJ1-3; V: TRBV19; D: TRBD1; size: NA; DNA: TGTGCCAGGAGCCGGGACAGGGGAAACACCATATATTTT; CDR3: CARSRDRGNTIYF
J: TRBJ2-2; V: TRBV6-2/TRBV6-3; D: NA; size: few; DNA: TGTGCCAGCAGTCCCGGGGTCACCGGGGAGCTGTTTTTT; CDR3: CASSPGVTGELFF
J: TRBJ1-1; V: TRBV11-2; D: NA; size: NA; DNA: TGTGCCAGCAGCAGTAGGACAGCGAGGAGGACTGAAGCTTTCTTT; CDR3: CASSSRTARRTEAFF
J: TRBJ1-5; V: TRBV7-6; D: NA; size: once; DNA: TGTGCCAGCAGCAGGGGAGAGAATCAGCCCCAGCATTTT; CDR3: CASSRGENQPQHF
J: TRBJ1-4; V: TRBV5-1; D: NA; size: few; DNA: TGCGCCAGCAGCTTGGAAAGAAACAGCCTGAATGAAAAACTGTTTTTT; CDR3: CASSLERNSLNEKLFF
J: TRBJ2-7; V: TRBV29-1; D: NA; size: NA; DNA: TGCAGCGTTGAAGGGTTGCGACTACCGAGTCTCTCCTACGAGCAGTACTTC; CDR3: CSVEGLRLPSLSYEQYF
J: TRBJ1-5; V: TRBV5-4; D: NA; size: NA; DNA: TGTGCCAGCTCCCAAGGACAGAATAGCAATCAGCCCCAGCATTTT; CDR3: CASSQGQNSNQPQHF
J: TRBJ2-7; V: TRBV19; D: TRBD1; size: NA; DNA: TGTGCCAGTAGTGTGACAGGGGGCGGCTACGAGCAGTACTTC; CDR3: CASSVTGGGYEQYF
J: TRBJ1-5; V: TRBV7-2; D: TRBD1; size: NA; DNA: TGTGCCAGCAGCGCTCACGGGACAGGGAGCAATCAGCCCCAGCATTTT; CDR3: CASSAHGTGSNQPQHF
J: TRBJ1-2; V: TRBV27; D: TRBD1; size: many; DNA: TGTGCCAGCAGTCCGGGACAGGGGATCTATGGCTACACCTTC; CDR3: CASSPGQGIYGYTF
J: TRBJ1-1; V: TRBV7-9; D: NA; size: NA; DNA: TGTGCCAGCATCCCCCGCGGACGGCTGAACACTGAAGCTTTCTTT; CDR3: CASIPRGRLNTEAFF
J: TRBJ1-5; V: TRBV5-8; D: TRBD1; size: few; DNA: TGTGCCAGCAGCCTAACACGGGACAGCTATAGCAATCAGCCCCAGCATTTT; CDR3: CASSLTRDSYSNQPQHF
J: TRBJ1-2; V: TRBV10-3; D: NA; size: few; DNA: TGTGCCATCAGTGAGGCAGGACCATATGGCTACACCTTC; CDR3: CAISEAGPYGYTF
J: TRBJ2-1; V: TRBV19; D: NA; size: NA; DNA: TGTGCCAGTAGCCCGCAGGGTCGGCTTTGGAAGCAGTTCTTC; CDR3: CASSPQGRLWKQFF
J: TRBJ1-1; V: TRBV7-9; D: NA; size: NA; DNA: TGTGCCAGCCTTAAAGAATCGAACACTGAAGCTTTCTTT; CDR3: CASLKESNTEAFF
J: TRBJ2-7; V: TRBV28; D: NA; size: NA; DNA: TGTGCCAGCAGTTTAGGGACACCTTTAGCGCAGTACTTC; CDR3: CASSLGTPLAQYF
J: TRBJ2-7; V: TRBV27; D: NA; size: NA; DNA: TGTGCCAGCAGTCGCGACGGATTATACGAGCAGTACTTC; CDR3: CASSRDGLYEQYF
J: TRBJ2-7; V: TRBV5-5; D: NA; size: once; DNA: TGTGCCAGCAGCCGCGTCCCCCAAATGGAGCAGTACTTC; CDR3: CASSRVPQMEQYF
J: TRBJ1-4; V: TRBV6-2/TRBV6-3; D: TRBD1; size: once; DNA: TGTGCCAGCAGTTGGGGACAGCTTGAAAAACTGTTTTTT; CDR3: CASSWGQLEKLFF
J: TRBJ2-3; V: TRBV2; D: TRBD2; size: NA; DNA: TGTGCCAGCAGTGACGCGGGCGGGAGTGGGAAAGATACGCAGTATTTT; CDR3: CASSDAGGSGKDTQYF
J: TRBJ1-2; V: TRBV4-3; D: NA; size: NA; DNA: TGCGCCAGCAGCCAAGCTACAGAAAGGGGCTACACCTTC; CDR3: CASSQATERGYTF
J: TRBJ2-7; V: TRBV5-6; D: NA; size: NA; DNA: TGTGCCAGCAGCTTTGGTGGGGTAGGCCCCTCCTACGAGCAGTACTTC; CDR3: CASSFGGVGPSYEQYF
J: TRBJ2-1; V: TRBV29-1; D: TRBD2; size: NA; DNA: TGCAGCAACGGTCTAGCGGGGGGGCATAATGAGCAGTTCTTC; CDR3: CSNGLAGGHNEQFF
J: TRBJ1-1; V: TRBV7-2; D: NA; size: few; DNA: TGTGCCAGCAGCCCGCATGGGGGGAACATGAACACTGAAGCTTTCTTT; CDR3: CASSPHGGNMNTEAFF
J: TRBJ1-4; V: TRBV5-1; D: NA; size: NA; DNA: TGCGCCAGCAGCTTGCGCCAATTCGAAGTGGATGAAAAACTGTTTTTT; CDR3: CASSLRQFEVDEKLFF
J: TRBJ2-7; V: TRBV27; D: NA; size: NA; DNA: TGTGCCAGCAGGTCGGCAGGGAGCCCCTACGAGCAGTACTTC; CDR3: CASRSAGSPYEQYF
J: TRBJ2-3; V: TRBV19; D: TRBD2; size: NA; DNA: TGTGCCTCGACTAGCGGGAGAGGTGATACGCAGTATTTT; CDR3: CASTSGRGDTQYF
J: TRBJ1-2; V: TRBV28; D: NA; size: NA; DNA: TGTGCCAGCAGTCCCCCCGGGGGGCAACCCGGCTACACCTTC; CDR3: CASSPPGGQPGYTF
J: TRBJ2-1; V: TRBV9; D: NA; size: NA; DNA: TGTGCCAGCAGCGTAGAGGCCCCTCCAGGGGCCGAGCAGTTCTTC; CDR3: CASSVEAPPGAEQFF
J: TRBJ1-2; V: TRBV3-1/TRBV3-2; D: NA; size: NA; DNA: TGTGCCAGCAGCCAAGAACAGGGCTATGGCTACACCTTC; CDR3: CASSQEQGYGYTF
J: TRBJ2-1; V: TRBV25-1; D: TRBD2; size: NA; DNA: TGTGCCAGCAGTGCGGCCCTAGCGGGGGCCTACAATGAGCAGTTCTTC; CDR3: CASSAALAGAYNEQFF
J: TRBJ1-5; V: TRBV27; D: TRBD1; size: NA; DNA: TGTGCCAGCAGCCAGGACAGGGGGAGCAATCAGCCCCAGCATTTT; CDR3: CASSQDRGSNQPQHF
J: TRBJ2-5; V: TRBV19; D: NA; size: NA; DNA: TGTGCCAGTAGTAACCCCCCCGAGACCCAGTACTTC; CDR3: CASSNPPETQYF